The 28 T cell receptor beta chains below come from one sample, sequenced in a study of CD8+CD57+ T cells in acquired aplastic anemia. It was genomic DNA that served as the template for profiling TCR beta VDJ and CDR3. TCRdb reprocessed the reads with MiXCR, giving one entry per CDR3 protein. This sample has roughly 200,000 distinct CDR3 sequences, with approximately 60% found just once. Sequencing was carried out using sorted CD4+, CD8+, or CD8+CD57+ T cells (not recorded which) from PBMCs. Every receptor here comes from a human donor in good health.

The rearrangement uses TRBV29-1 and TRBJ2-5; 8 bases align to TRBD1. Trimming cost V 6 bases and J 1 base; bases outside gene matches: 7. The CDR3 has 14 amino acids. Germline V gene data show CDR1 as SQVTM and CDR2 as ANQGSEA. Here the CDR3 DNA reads TGCAGCGTAGCTCGTGGGACAGGCCAAGAGACCCAGTACTTC. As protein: CSVARGTGQETQYF.

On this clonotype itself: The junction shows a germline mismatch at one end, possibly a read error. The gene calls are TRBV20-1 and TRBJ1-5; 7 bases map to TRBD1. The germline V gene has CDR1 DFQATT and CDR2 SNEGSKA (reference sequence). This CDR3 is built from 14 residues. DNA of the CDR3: TGCAGTGCTACGACAGGGTTTGGTAATCAGCCTCAGCATTTT. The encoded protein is CSATTGFGNQPQHF.

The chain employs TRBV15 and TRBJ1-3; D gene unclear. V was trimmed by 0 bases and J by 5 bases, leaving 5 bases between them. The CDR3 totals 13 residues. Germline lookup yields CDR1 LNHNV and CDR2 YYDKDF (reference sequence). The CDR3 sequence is CATSRDSRNTIYF. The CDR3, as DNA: TGTGCCACCAGCAGAGATAGTCGAAACACCATATATTTT.

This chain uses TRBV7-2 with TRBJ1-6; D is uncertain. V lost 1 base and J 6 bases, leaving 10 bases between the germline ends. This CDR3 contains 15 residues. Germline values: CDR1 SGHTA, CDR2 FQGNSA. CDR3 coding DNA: TGTGCCAGCAGCTTAGGTCCGAACTTTAATTCACCCCTCCACTTT. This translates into CASSLGPNFNSPLHF.

The CDR3 reads CSVEGGSRTSTDTQYF. The CDR3 DNA sequence: TGCAGCGTTGAAGGAGGCAGCCGAACTAGCACAGATACGCAGTATTTT. The chain uses TRBV29-1 and TRBJ2-3; D unresolved. The CDR3 has 16 residues. CDR1 and CDR2 (germline): SQVTM, ANQGSEA. The V gene lost 1 base and the J gene lost 0 bases, with 14 bases spanning the gap.

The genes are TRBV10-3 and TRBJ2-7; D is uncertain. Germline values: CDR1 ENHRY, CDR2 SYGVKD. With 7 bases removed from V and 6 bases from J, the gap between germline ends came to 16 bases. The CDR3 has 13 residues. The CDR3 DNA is TGTGCCATCAAAGGCATTTCGGCTGGCGAGCAGTACTTC. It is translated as CAIKGISAGEQYF.

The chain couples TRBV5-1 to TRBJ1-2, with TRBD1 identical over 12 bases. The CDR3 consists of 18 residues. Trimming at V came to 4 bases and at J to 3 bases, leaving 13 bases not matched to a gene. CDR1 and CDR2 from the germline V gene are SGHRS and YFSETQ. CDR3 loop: CASSPGSTGQGAYYGYTF. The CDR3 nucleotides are TGCGCCAGCAGCCCCGGTTCGACGGGACAGGGGGCCTACTATGGCTACACCTTC.

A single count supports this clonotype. This chain's CDR3 is CASRMTGANEKLFF. The CDR3 DNA reads as TGTGCCAGTAGAATGACAGGGGCAAATGAAAAACTGTTTTTT. V is TRBV19 and J is TRBJ1-4; TRBD1 matches 8 bases. Germline V gene data show CDR1 as LNHDA and CDR2 as SQIVND (reference sequence). This CDR3 has 14 amino acids. The ends lost 6 bases at V and 5 bases at J; junction bases unmatched: 5.

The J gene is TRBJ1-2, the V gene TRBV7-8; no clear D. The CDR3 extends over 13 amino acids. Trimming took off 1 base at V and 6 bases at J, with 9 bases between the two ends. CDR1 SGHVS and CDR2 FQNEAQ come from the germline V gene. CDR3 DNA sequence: TGTGCCAGCAGCTTAGGAGGGCAGCATGGCTACACCTTC. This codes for CASSLGGQHGYTF. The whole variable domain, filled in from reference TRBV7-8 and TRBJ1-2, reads GAGVSQSPRYKVAKRGQDVALRCDPISGHVSLFWYQQALGQGPEFLTYFQNEAQLDKSGLPSDRFFAERPEGSVSTLKIQRTQQEDSAVYLCASSLGGQHGYTFGSGTRLTVV.

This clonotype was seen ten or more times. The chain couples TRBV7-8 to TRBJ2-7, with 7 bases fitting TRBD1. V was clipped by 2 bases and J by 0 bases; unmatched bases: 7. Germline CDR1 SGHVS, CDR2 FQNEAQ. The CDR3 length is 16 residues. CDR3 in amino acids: CASSLTPRDSSYEQYF. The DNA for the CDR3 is TGTGCCAGCAGCTTAACCCCTAGGGACAGCTCCTACGAGCAGTACTTC.

The CDR3 nucleotides are TGCAGCGTTGAAGATCTAACGGGGGACTATGGCTACACCTTC. This codes for CSVEDLTGDYGYTF. V is TRBV29-1 and J is TRBJ1-2, with D perhaps matching TRBD1 (5 bases). The CDR3 contains 14 residues. V shed 0 bases and J shed 3 bases, with 11 bases lying between them. Germline-derived CDR1 and CDR2 are SQVTM and ANQGSEA.

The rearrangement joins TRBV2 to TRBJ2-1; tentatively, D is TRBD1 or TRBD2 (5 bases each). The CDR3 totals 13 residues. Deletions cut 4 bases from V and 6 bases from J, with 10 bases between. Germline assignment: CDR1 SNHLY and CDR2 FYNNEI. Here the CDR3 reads CASSATRGNEQFF. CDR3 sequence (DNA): TGTGCCAGCAGTGCTACTAGGGGCAATGAGCAGTTCTTC.

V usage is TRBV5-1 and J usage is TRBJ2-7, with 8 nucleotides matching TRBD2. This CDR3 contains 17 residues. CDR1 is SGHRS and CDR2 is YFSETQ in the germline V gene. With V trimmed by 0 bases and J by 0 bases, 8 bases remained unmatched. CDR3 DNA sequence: TGCGCCAGCAGCTTGGCCGTAGGGCGGGGGGTCTCCTACGAGCAGTACTTC. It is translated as CASSLAVGRGVSYEQYF.

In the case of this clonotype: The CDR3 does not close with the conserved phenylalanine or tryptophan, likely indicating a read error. The CDR3 nucleotides are TGTGCCACCAGCAGGCGGGGTTACAATGAGCAGTTCCTC. This gives the protein CATSRRGYNEQFL. This chain connects TRBV15 to TRBJ2-1; tentative D call: TRBD2 (6 bases). This CDR3 contains 13 residues. The V and J ends lost 3 bases and 4 bases respectively, with 7 bases between them. Germline lookup yields CDR1 LNHNV and CDR2 YYDKDF (reference sequence).

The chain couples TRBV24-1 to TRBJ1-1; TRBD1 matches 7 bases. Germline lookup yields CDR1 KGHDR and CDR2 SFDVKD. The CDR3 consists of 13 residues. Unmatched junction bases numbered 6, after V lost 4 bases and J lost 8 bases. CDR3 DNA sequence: TGTGCCACCAGTGAACAGCCGACAGGGGAAGCTTTCTTT. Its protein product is CATSEQPTGEAFF.

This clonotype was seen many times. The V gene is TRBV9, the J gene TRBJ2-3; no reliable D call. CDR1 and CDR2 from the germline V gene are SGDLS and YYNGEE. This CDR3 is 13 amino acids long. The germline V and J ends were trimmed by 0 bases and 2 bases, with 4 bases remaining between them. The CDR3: CASSVGATDTQYF. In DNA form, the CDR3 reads TGTGCCAGCAGCGTAGGGGCCACAGATACGCAGTATTTT.

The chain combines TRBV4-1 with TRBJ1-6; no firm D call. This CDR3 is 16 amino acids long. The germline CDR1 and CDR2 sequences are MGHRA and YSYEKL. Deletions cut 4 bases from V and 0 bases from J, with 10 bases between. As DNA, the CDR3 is TGCGCCAGCAGCCCCACGCTTGGCTCCTATAATTCACCCCTCCACTTT. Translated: CASSPTLGSYNSPLHF.

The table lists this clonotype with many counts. The chain's CDR3 is CASSQVWFSTDTQYF. Written as DNA, the CDR3 is TGCGCCAGCAGCCAAGTGTGGTTTAGCACAGATACGCAGTATTTT. This chain connects TRBV4-1 to TRBJ2-3; D is ambiguous. The CDR3 has 15 amino acids. CDR1 and CDR2 (germline): MGHRA, YSYEKL. V dropped 1 base and J dropped 0 bases, with 8 bases sitting between them.

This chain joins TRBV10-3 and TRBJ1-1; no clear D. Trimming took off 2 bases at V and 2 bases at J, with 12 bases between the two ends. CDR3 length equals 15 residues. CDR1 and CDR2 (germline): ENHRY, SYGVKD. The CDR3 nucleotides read TGTGCCATCAGTGAGACCGACGACGGAAACACTGAAGCTTTCTTT. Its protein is CAISETDDGNTEAFF.

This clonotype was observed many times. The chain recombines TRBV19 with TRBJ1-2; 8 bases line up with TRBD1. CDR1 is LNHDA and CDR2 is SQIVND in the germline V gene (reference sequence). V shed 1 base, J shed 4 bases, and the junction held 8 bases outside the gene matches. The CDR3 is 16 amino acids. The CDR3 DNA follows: TGTGCCAGTAGTATAGGCGAGGACAGGGCGGTCTATGGCTACACCTTC. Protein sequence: CASSIGEDRAVYGYTF.

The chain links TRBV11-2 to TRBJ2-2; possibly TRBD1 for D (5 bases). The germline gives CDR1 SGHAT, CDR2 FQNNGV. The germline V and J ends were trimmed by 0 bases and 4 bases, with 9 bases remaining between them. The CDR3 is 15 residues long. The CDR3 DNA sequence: TGTGCCAGCAGCTTAGACAGGGTTGCCACCGGGGAGCTGTTTTTT. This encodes CASSLDRVATGELFF. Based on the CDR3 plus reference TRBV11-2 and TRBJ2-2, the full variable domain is EAGVAQSPRYKIIEKRQSVAFWCNPISGHATLYWYQQILGQGPKLLIQFQNNGVVDDSQLPKDRFSAERLKGVDSTLKIQPAKLEDSAVYLCASSLDRVATGELFFGEGSRLTVL.

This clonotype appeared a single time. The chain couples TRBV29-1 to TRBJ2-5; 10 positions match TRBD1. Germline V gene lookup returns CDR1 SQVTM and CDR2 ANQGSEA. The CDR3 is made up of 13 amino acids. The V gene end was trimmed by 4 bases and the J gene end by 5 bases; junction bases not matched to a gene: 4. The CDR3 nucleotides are TGCAGCGTTGCGGACAGGGGGATCGAGACCCAGTACTTC. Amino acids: CSVADRGIETQYF. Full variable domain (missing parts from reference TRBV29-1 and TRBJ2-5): SAVISQKPSRDICQRGTSLTIQCQVDSQVTMMFWYRQQPGQSLTLIATANQGSEATYESGFVIDKFPISRPNLTFSTLTVSNMSPEDSSIYLCSVADRGIETQYFGPGTRLLVL.

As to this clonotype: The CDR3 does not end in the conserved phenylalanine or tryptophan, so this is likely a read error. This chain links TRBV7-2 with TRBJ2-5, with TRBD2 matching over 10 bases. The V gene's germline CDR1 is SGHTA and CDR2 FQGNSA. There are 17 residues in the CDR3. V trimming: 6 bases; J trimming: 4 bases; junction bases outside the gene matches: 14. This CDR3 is CASRGGLAQPGGETQYL. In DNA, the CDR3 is TGTGCCAGCAGGGGGGGACTAGCGCAACCTGGGGGAGAGACCCAGTACCTC.

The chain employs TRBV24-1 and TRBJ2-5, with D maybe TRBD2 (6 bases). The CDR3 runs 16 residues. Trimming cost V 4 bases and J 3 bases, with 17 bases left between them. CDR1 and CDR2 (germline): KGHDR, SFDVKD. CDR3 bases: TGTGCCACCAGTGACCACGGCGTGGGGAGGAAAGAGACCCAGTACTTC. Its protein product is CATSDHGVGRKETQYF.

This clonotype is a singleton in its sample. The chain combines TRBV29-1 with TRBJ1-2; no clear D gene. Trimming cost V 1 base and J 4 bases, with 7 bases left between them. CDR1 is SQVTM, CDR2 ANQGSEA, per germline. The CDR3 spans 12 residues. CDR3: CSVEVAGYGYTF. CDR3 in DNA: TGCAGCGTTGAAGTGGCCGGCTATGGCTACACCTTC. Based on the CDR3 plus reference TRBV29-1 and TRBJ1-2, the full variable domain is SAVISQKPSRDICQRGTSLTIQCQVDSQVTMMFWYRQQPGQSLTLIATANQGSEATYESGFVIDKFPISRPNLTFSTLTVSNMSPEDSSIYLCSVEVAGYGYTFGSGTRLTVV.

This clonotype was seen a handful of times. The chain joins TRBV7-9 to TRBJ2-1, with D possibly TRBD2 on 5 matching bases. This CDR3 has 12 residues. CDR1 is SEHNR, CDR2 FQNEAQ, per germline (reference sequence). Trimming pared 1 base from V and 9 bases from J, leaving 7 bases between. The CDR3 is CASSLERFEQFF. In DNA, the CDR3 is TGTGCCAGCAGCTTAGAGCGGTTTGAGCAGTTCTTC.

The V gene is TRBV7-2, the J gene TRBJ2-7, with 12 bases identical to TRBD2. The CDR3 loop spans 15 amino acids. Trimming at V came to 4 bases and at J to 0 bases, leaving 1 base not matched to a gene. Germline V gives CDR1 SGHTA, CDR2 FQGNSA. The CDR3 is CASSWTSGDSYEQYF. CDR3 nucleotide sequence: TGTGCCAGCAGCTGGACTAGCGGGGACTCCTACGAGCAGTACTTC. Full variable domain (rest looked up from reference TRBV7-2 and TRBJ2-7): GAGVSQSPSNKVTEKGKDVELRCDPISGHTALYWYRQSLGQGLEFLIYFQGNSAPDKSGLPSDRFSAERTGGSVSTLTIQRTQQEDSAVYLCASSWTSGDSYEQYFGPGTRLTVT.

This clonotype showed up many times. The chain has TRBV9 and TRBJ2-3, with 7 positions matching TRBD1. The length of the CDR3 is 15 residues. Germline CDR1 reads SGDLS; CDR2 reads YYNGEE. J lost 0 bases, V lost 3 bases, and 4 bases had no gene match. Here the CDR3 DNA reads TGTGCCAGCAGCGCCGACAGGGATAGCACAGATACGCAGTATTTT. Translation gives CASSADRDSTDTQYF.